This TCR beta chain was identified during a study of CD8 T cells in ankylosing spondylitis. 5'-RACE, quantitative and with molecular barcodes, yielded the TCR beta libraries. TCRdb independently ran MiXCR on the 5' RACE reads; one entry per CDR3 protein. The sample includes tens of thousands of distinct CDR3 sequences, roughly 6.1% seen only once; the top ten take 5%. Regarding the study as a whole: Disease-linked clones reportedly showed significant enrichment in matched ankylosing spondylitis synovial fluid. A CD8+ phenotype characterized the disease-linked clones, which were relatively rare in peripheral blood.

The CDR3 has 13 residues. Trimming took off 8 bases at V and 2 bases at J, with 12 bases between the two ends. Germline-derived CDR1 and CDR2 are ENHRY and SYGVKD. Regarding this clonotype: What it binds is unknown.

Sequenced input: synovial fluid, either unsorted or a sorted T cell fraction (not recorded which). This TCR derives from a male donor with ankylosing spondylitis. The chain uses TRBV10-3 and TRBJ2-5; the D gene is possibly TRBD1 (5 bases). The CDR3 nucleotides are TGTGCCATCTCCCTGGCAGGGCAAGAGACCCAGTACTTC. Protein product: CAISLAGQETQYF.